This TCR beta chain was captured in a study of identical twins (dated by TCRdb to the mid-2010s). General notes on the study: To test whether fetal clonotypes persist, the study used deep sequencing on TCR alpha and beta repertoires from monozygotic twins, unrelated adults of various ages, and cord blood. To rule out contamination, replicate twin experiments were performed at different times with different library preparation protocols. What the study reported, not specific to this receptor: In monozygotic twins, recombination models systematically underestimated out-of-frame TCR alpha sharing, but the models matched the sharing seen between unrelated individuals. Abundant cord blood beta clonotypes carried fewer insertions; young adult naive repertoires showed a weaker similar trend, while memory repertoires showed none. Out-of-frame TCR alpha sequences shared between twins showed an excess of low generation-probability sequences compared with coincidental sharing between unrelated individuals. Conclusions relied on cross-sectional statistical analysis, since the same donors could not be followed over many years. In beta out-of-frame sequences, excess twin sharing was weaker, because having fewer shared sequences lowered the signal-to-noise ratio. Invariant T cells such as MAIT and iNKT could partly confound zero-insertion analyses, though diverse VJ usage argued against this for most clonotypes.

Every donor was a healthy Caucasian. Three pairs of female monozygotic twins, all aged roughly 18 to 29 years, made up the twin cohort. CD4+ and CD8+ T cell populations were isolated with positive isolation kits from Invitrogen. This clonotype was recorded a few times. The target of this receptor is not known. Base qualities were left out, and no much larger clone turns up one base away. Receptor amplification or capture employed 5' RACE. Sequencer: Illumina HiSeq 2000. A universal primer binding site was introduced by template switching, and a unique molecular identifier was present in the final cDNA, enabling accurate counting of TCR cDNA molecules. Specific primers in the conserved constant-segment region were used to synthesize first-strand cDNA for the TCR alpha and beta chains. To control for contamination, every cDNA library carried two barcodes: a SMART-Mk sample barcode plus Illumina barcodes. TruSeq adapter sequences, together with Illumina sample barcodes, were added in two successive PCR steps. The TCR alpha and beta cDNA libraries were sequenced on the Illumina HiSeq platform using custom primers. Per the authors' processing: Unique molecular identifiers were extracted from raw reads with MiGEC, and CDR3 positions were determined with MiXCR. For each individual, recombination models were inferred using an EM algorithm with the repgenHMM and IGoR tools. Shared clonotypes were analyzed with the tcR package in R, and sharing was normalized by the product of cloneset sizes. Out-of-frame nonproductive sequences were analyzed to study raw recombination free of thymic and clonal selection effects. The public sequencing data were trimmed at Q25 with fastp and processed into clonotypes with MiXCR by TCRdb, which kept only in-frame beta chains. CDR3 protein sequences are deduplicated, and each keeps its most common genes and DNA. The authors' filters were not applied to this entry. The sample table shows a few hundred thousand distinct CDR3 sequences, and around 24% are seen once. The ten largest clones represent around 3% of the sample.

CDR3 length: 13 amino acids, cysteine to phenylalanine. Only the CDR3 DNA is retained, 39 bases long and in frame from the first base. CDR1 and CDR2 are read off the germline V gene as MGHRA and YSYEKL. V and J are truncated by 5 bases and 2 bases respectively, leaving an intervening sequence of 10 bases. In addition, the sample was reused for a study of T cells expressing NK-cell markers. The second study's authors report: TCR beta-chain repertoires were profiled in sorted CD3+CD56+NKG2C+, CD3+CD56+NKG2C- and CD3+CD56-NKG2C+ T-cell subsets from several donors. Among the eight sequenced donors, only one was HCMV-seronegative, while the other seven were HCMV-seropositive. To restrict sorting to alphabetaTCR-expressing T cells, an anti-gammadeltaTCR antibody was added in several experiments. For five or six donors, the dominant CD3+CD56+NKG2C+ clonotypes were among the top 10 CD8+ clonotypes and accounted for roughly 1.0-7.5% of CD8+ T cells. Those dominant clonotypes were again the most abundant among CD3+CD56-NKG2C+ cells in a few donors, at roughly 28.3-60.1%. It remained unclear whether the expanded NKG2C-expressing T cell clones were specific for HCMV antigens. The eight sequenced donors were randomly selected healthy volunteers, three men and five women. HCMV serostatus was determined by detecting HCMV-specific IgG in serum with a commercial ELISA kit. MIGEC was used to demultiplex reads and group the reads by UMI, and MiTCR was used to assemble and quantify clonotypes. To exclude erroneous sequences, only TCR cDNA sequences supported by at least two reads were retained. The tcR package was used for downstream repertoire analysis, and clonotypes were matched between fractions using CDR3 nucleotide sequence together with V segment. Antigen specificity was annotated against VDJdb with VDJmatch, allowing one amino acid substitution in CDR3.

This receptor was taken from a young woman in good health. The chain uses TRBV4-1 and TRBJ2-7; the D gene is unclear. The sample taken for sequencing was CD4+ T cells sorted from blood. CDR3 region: CASSETPAYEQYF. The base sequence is TGCGCCAGCAGCGAGACACCAGCCTACGAGCAGTACTTC.